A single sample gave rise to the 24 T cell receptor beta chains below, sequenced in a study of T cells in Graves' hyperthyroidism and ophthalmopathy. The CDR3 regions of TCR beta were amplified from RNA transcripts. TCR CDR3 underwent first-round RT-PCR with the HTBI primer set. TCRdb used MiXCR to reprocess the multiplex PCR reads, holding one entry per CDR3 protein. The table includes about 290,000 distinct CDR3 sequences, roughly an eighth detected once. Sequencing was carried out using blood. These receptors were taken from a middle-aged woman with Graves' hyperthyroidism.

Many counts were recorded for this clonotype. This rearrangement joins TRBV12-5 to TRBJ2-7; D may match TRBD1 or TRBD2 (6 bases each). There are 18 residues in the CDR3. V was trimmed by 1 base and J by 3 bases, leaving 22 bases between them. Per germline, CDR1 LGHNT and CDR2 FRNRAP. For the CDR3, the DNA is TGTGCTAGTGGTTTGGCAGCTCTGGGGGGCGGAAAGGACTACGAGCAGTACTTC. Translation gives CASGLAALGGGKDYEQYF.

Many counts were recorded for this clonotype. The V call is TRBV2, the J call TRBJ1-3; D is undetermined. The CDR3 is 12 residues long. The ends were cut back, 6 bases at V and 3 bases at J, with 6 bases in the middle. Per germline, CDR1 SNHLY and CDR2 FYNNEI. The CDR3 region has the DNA TGTGCCAGCAGGGGAGGTGGAAACACCATATATTTT. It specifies CASRGGGNTIYF.

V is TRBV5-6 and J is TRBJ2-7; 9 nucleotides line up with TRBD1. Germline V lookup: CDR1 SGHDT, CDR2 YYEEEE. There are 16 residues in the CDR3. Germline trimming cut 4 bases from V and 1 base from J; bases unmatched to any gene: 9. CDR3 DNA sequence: TGTGCCAGCAGCGAAACAGGGGGCCCACAATCCTACGAGCAGTACTTC. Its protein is CASSETGGPQSYEQYF.

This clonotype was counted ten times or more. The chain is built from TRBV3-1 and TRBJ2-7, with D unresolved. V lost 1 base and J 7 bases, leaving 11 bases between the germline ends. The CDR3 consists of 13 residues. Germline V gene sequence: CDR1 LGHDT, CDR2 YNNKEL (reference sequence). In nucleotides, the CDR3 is TGTGCCAGCAGCCAAGGCCCAAAAGGGGAGCAGTACTTC. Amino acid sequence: CASSQGPKGEQYF.

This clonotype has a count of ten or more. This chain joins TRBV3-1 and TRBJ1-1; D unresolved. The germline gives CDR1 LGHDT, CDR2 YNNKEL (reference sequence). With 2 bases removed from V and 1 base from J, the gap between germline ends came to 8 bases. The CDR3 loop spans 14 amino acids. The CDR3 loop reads CASSQIPENTEAFF. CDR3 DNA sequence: TGTGCCAGCAGCCAAATTCCGGAGAACACTGAAGCTTTCTTT. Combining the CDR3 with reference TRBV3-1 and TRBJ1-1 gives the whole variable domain DTAVSQTPKYLVTQMGNDKSIKCEQNLGHDTMYWYKQDSKKFLKIMFSYNNKELIINETVPNRFSPKSPDKAHLNLHINSLELGDSAVYFCASSQIPENTEAFFGQGTRLTVV.

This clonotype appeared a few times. The CDR3 coding sequence is TGTGCCAGCAGCTTAGGACAGGATGGTGAGCTGTTTTTT. This sequence encodes CASSLGQDGELFF. The rearrangement uses TRBV7-2 and TRBJ2-2, with D perhaps matching TRBD1 (6 bases). The CDR3 covers 13 residues. The V gene's germline CDR1 is SGHTA and CDR2 FQGNSA. V lost 1 base, J lost 11 bases, and 11 bases lay in between.

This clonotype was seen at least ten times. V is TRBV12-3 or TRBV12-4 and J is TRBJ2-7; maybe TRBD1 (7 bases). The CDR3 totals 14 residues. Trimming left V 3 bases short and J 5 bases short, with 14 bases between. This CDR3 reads CASSLGQGGDEQYF. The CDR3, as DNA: TGTGCCAGCAGTTTGGGGCAGGGGGGCGACGAGCAGTACTTC.

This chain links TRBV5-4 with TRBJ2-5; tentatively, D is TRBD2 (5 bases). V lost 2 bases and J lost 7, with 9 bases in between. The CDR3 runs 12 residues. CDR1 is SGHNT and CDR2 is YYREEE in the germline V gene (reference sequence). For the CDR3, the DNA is TGTGCCAGCAGCTTTTCCCGGGGGACCCAGTACTTC. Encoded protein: CASSFSRGTQYF.

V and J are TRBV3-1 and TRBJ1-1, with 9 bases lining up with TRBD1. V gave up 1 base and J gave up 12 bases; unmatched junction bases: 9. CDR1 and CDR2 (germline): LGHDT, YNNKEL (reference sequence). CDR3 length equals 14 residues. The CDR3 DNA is TGTGCCAGCAGCCAAGCTCATACGGGACAGGGAACTTTCTTT. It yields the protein CASSQAHTGQGTFF.

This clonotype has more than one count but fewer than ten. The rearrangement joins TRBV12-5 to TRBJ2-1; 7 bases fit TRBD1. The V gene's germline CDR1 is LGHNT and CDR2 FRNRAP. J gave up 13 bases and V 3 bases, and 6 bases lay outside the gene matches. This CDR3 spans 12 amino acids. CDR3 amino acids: CASGFTGARQFF. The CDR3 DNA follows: TGTGCTAGTGGTTTCACAGGGGCACGTCAGTTCTTC. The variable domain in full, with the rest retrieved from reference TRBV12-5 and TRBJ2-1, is DARVTQTPRHKVTEMGQEVTMRCQPILGHNTVFWYRQTMMQGLELLAYFRNRAPLDDSGMPKDRFSAEMPDATLATLKIQPSEPRDSAVYFCASGFTGARQFFGPGTRLTVL.

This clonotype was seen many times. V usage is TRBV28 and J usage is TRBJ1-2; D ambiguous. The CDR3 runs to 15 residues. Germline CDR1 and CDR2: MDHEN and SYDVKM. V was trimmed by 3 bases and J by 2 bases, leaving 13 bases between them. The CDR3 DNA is TGTGCCAGCAGTTTCCGCCTGAAGGGAAACTATGGCTACACCTTC. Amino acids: CASSFRLKGNYGYTF.

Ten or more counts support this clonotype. Here the CDR3 reads CASSPRRETYEQYF. The CDR3 DNA reads TGTGCCAGCAGCCCGAGACGGGAAACCTACGAGCAGTACTTC. The chain has TRBV12-3 or TRBV12-4 and TRBJ2-7; maybe TRBD2 (5 bases). CDR3 length: 14 amino acids. Trimming shortened V by 6 bases and J by 2 bases, and 14 bases separated the two germline ends.

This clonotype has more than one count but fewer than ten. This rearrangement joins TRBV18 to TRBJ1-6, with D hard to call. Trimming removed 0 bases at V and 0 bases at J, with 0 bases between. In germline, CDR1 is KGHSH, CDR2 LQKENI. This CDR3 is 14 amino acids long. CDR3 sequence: CASSPPSYNSPLHF. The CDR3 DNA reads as TGTGCCAGCTCACCACCCTCCTATAATTCACCCCTCCACTTT.

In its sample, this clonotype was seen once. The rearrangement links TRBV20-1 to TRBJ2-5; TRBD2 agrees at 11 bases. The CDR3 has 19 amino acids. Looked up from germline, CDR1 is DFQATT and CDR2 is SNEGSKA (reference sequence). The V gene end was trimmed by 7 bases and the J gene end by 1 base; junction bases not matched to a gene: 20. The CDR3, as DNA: TGCAGTGGAAAACTGGGGATGACTAGCGGGACCCACTTCCAAGAGACCCAGTACTTC. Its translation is CSGKLGMTSGTHFQETQYF.

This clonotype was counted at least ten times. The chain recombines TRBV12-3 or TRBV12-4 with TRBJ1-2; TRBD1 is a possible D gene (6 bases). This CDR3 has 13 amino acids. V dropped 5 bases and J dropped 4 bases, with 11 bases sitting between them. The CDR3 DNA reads TGTGCCAGCAGTACGACAGGCATCTATGGCTACACCTTC. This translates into CASSTTGIYGYTF.

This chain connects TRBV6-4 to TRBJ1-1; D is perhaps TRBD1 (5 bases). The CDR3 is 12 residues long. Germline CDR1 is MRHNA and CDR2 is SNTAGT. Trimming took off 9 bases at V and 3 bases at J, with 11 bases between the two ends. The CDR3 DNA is TGTGCCAGATTCCGGGGCCACACTGAAGCTTTCTTT. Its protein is CARFRGHTEAFF.

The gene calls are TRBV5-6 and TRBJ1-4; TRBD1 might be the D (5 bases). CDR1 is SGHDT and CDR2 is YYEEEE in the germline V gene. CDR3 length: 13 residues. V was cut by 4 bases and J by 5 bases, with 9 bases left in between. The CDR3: CASSRRDNEKLFF. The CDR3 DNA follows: TGTGCCAGCAGCCGACGGGACAATGAAAAACTGTTTTTT.

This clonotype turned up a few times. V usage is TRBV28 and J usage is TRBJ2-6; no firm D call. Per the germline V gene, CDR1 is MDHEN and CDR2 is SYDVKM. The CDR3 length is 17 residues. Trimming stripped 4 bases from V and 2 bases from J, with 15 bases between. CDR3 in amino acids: CASSSPAVRAGANVLTF. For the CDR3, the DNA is TGTGCCAGCAGTTCCCCTGCGGTCAGAGCTGGGGCCAACGTCCTGACTTTC.

The CDR3 protein is CASSLYGGSGYNEQFF. In nucleotides, the CDR3 is TGCGCCAGCAGCTTGTATGGGGGGAGCGGATACAATGAGCAGTTCTTC. The chain employs TRBV5-1 and TRBJ2-1, with D possibly matching TRBD2 (6 bases). The CDR3 extends over 16 amino acids. Per germline, CDR1 SGHRS and CDR2 YFSETQ. V dropped 1 base and J dropped 4 bases, with 15 bases sitting between them. Drawing the rest from reference TRBV5-1 and TRBJ2-1, the complete variable domain is KAGVTQTPRYLIKTRGQQVTLSCSPISGHRSVSWYQQTPGQGLQFLFEYFSETQRNKGNFPGRFSGRQFSNSRSEMNVSTLELGDSALYLCASSLYGGSGYNEQFFGPGTRLTVL.

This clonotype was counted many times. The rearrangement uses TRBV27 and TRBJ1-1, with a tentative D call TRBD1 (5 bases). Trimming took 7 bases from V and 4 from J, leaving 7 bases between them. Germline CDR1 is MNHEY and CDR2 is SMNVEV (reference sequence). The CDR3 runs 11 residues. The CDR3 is CASTGGTEAFF. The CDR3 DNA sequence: TGTGCCAGCACCGGGGGCACTGAAGCTTTCTTT.

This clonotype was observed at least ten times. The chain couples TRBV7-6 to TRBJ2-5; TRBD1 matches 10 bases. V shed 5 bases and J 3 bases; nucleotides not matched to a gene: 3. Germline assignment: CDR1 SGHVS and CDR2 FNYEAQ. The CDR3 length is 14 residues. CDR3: CASSIGTGEETQYF. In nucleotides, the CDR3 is TGTGCCAGCAGCATTGGGACAGGGGAAGAGACCCAGTACTTC.

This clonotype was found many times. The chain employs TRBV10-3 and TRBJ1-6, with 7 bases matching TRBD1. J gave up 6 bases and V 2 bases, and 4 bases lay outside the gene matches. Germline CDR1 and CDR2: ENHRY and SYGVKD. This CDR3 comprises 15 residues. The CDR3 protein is CAISERDSANSPLHF. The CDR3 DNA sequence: TGTGCCATCAGTGAGAGGGACAGCGCTAATTCACCCCTCCACTTT.

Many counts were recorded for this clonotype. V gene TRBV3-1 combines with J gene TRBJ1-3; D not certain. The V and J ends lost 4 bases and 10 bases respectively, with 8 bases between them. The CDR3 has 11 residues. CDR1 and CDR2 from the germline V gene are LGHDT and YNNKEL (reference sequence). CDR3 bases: TGTGCCAGCAGCCGATTCTCGACCATATATTTT. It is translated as CASSRFSTIYF.

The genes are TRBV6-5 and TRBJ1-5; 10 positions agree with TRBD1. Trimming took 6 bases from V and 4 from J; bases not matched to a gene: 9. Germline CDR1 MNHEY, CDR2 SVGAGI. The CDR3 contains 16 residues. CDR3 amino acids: CASRYRDRGPNQPQHF. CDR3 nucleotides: TGTGCCAGCAGGTACCGGGACAGGGGTCCTAATCAGCCCCAGCATTTT.